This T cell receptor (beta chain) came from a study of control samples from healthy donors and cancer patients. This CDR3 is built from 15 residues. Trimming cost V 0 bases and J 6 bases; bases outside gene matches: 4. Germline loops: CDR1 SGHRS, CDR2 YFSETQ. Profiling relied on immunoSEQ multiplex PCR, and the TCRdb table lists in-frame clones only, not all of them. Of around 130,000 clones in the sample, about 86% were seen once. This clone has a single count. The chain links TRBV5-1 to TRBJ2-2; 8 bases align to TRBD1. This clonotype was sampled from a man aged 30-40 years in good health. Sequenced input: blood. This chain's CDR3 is CASSLGQGAAGELFF. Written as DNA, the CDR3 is TGCGCCAGCAGCTTGGGGCAGGGGGCAGCCGGGGAGCTGTTTTTT.